This T cell receptor (beta chain) stems from a study of T cells expressing NK-cell markers. TCRdb reprocessed the 5' RACE reads and stores each CDR3 protein as one record, lacking DNA. The sample data list under 500,000 distinct CDR3 sequences. Overall study findings and caveats: Among CD8+ T cells from about 6 donors, dominant NKG2C+ clonotypes accounted for roughly 1.0-7.0%. For four donors, these clonotypes were likewise the leading ones in the CD3+CD56-NKG2C+ fraction. Nothing established the HCMV specificity of expanded NKG2C+ T cell clones.

For this clonotype: Its antigen is still unknown.

There are 14 residues in the CDR3. From germline, CDR1 is SQVTM and CDR2 ANQGSEA. Input material: blood T cells: a sorted CD56 or NKG2C T cell subset, CD4+ or CD8+ T cells, or bulk PBMC T cells (not recorded which). This sequence was found in a woman between 18 and 70 years old in good health. This rearrangement joins TRBV29-1 to TRBJ2-1; TCRdb outputs TRBD2, but without DNA this stays unchecked. CDR3 region: CSVEGGPKYNEQFF.